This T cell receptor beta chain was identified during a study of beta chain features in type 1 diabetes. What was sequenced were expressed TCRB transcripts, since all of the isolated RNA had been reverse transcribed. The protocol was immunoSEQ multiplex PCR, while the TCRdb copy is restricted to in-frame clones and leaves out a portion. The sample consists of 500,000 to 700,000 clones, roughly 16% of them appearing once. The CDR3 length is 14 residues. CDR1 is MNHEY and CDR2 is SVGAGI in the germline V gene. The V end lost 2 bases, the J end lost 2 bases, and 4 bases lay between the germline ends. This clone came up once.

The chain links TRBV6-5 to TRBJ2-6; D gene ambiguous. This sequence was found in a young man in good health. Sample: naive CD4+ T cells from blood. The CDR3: CASSYGAGANVLTF. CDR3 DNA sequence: TGTGCCAGCAGTTACGGGGCTGGGGCCAACGTCCTGACTTTC.